The entry below gives a single T cell receptor beta chain sequence along with its context. Antigen: not known. This sample is part of a study of T-cell memory formation after mild COVID-19. Study-wide results and caveats: Clones shrinking from day 15 to 85 showed even CD4/CD8 mixes; later expanders tilted CD4+. Confirmation of SARS-CoV-2 specificity was lacking for second-wave clones peaking day 37.

Trimming pared 3 bases from V and 7 bases from J, leaving 9 bases between. The CDR3 has 13 amino acids. MiXCR, applied by TCRdb to the 5' RACE reads, yields one record per CDR3 protein. Of some 330,000 distinct CDR3 sequences in the sample, 21% were seen once. The rearrangement uses TRBV12-3 or TRBV12-4 and TRBJ2-2; D is uncertain. The specimen sequenced was PBMCs or a T cell subset sorted from them (not recorded which). The sequence derives from an adult woman who had mild COVID-19 (a few samples of this study predate the infection). Cell type and time point are not known. The CDR3 loop is CASSFKSDGELFF. The DNA for the CDR3 is TGTGCCAGCAGTTTCAAAAGTGACGGGGAGCTGTTTTTT.